Listed below are T cell receptor beta chains from one sample, sequenced in a study of blood T cell repertoires in COVID-19. Sequencing used immunoSEQ multiplex PCR; TCRdb keeps in-frame clones, though not all of them. Of 150,000 to 200,000 clones in the sample, roughly 80% are singletons; the top ten hold 5.2%. Input material: PBMCs or T cells enriched from blood (not recorded which). These receptor sequences come from a woman aged 60 to 75 with acute COVID-19. The CDR3 runs from the conserved cysteine through the conserved F or W.

V gene,J gene,CDR3 protein
TRBV27,TRBJ2-1,CASSLWWDRGYNEQFF
TRBV29-1,TRBJ2-5,CSAPKMREGETQYF
TRBV6-5,TRBJ2-5,CASSADRERETQYF
TRBV28,TRBJ2-5,CASRSGGRGTQYF
TRBV7-8,TRBJ2-2,CASSALLAGSNTGELFF
TRBV14,TRBJ2-1,CASSHQRGTLGPNEQFF
TRBV5-6,TRBJ2-3,CASSLPTSGSTDTQYF
TRBV5-8,TRBJ1-1,CASSLETGGWAGTEAFF
TRBV21-1,TRBJ2-5,CASSRGGADGTQYF
TRBV6-1,TRBJ2-3,CASSERRGLGDTQYF
TRBV24-1,TRBJ1-5,CATSPGTDTEPQHF
TRBV6-5,TRBJ2-7,CASSRDRGHEQYF
TRBV7-2,TRBJ2-1,CASSLVGASSYNEQFF
TRBV7-8,TRBJ1-6,CASSSDSSPLHF
TRBV18,TRBJ2-6,CASSRTLSSGANVLTF
TRBV2,TRBJ1-2,CASRGTGPSNYGYTF
TRBV10-3,TRBJ2-5,CAIGRQETQYF
TRBV24-1,TRBJ2-7,CATSDSGTGGNEQYF
TRBV7-8,TRBJ1-5,CASSLSGGSNQPQHF
TRBV12-3/TRBV12-4,TRBJ1-1,CASTRSTGTEAFF
TRBV18,TRBJ1-2,CASSPGGGDGYTF
TRBV6-2/TRBV6-3,TRBJ1-1,CASRHTGGAGTEAFF
TRBV28,TRBJ2-7,CASSLLSRFGRVYEQYF
TRBV28,TRBJ1-1,CASLGDRAAMGKHTEAFF
TRBV30,TRBJ1-5,CAWAGGKDQPQHF
TRBV6-4,TRBJ2-6,CASDPRTGENGANVLTF
TRBV7-2,TRBJ2-1,CASSLELAGAPRVF
TRBV18,TRBJ1-5,CASSPEQGGQPQHF
TRBV19,TRBJ2-2,CASTRQANTGELFF
TRBV12-3/TRBV12-4,TRBJ2-1,CASRPPSDNEQFF
TRBV11-2,TRBJ1-1,CASSPLHWGSTFEAFF
TRBV5-4,TRBJ1-1,CASSLPRGGEAFF
TRBV10-3,TRBJ2-7,CAISFGTTYEQYF
TRBV6-5,TRBJ1-2,CASVKQGGTYGYTF
TRBV24-1,TRBJ2-3,CATSEGTGYGTQYF
TRBV19,TRBJ2-5,CASSPGASDQETQYF
TRBV3-1/TRBV3-2,TRBJ1-4,CASSQDLATNEKLFF
TRBV19,TRBJ2-2,CASSILGTGGPGELFF
TRBV18,TRBJ1-1,CASSGGFRNTEAFF
TRBV10-1,TRBJ2-1,CASSDSGGLAENNEQFF
TRBV9,TRBJ2-1,CASSAVGTSPPHEQFF
TRBV4-1,TRBJ1-3,CASSQERTGTGGNTIYF